The clone carrying this TCR beta chain appeared many times. This record belongs to a study of blood T cell repertoires in COVID-19. Study-level information: PBMCs, B-cell-depleted T cells, or T cells provided the cDNA or gDNA that made up the material.

In the authors' workflow: It was from reference gene primer amplification that nucleated cell counts were estimated. Libraries were prepared by immunoSEQ multiplex PCR; TCRdb keeps only in-frame clonotypes and omits some of them. V and J calls and clone size are copied from that table; D and trimming were computed from the DNA. The sample consists of 120,000 to 150,000 clones, around 80% of them appearing once. The source material was peripheral blood. The TCR originated in a man between 60 and 70 years old with active or convalescent COVID-19.

The CDR3 coding sequence is TGTGCTAGTGGTTTGTCGCAGGGCCTGAACACTGAAGCTTTCTTT. Amino acids: CASGLSQGLNTEAFF. J is TRBJ1-1 and V is TRBV12-5; D might be TRBD1 (5 bases). V dropped 2 bases and J dropped 0 bases, with 10 bases sitting between them. CDR3 length: 15 residues. From germline, CDR1 is LGHNT and CDR2 FRNRAP.